This T cell receptor beta chain derives from a study of T-cell reconstitution after alpha-beta-depleted transplantation in children. Study-wide points: Surviving recipient T cells and thymic progenitors underlay high day-60 TCRbeta diversity in some patients. By about two months after transplant, alpha-beta T cells reportedly arose from several hundred graft clones that had expanded. T-cell counts and diversity at one year following transplant were attributed mainly to newly produced T cells.

CDR3 length: 13 amino acids. The germline V gene encodes CDR1 SGHTA and CDR2 FQGNSA. Trimming took 5 bases from V and 8 from J, leaving 15 bases between them. A note on this clonotype: Its cognate antigen is unknown.

Using unique molecular identifiers, the investigators prepared the TCRbeta library. Using its own MiXCR run on the PCR reads, TCRdb lists one record per CDR3 protein. The sample includes roughly 120,000 distinct CDR3 sequences, under 25% of them seen just once. The sample here was PBMCs, mostly from graft donor cells, taken 180 days after TCRalphabeta/CD19-depleted stem cell transplant. The rearrangement uses TRBV7-2 and TRBJ1-2; D not certain. This receptor was taken from a male patient aged 2 to 9 who had a stem cell transplant for chronic granulomatous disease, so the T cells may come from the graft donor. For the CDR3, the DNA is TGTGCCAGCAGCGGTCTTGTGGGGTTGGGCTACACCTTC. Its translation: CASSGLVGLGYTF.